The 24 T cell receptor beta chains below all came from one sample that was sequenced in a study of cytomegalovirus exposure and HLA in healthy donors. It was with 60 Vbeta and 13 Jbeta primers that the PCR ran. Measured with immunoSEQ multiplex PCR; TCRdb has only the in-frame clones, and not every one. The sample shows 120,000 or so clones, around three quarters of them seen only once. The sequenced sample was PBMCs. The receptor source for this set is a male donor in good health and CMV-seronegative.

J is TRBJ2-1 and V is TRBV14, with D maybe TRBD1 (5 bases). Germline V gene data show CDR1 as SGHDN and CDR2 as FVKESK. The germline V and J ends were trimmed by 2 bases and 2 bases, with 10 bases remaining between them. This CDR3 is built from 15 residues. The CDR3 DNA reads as TGTGCCAGCAGCCAATCGGCACAGGCCTACAATGAGCAGTTCTTC. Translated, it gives CASSQSAQAYNEQFF. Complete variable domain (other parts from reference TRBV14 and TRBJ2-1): EAGVTQFPSHSVIEKGQTVTLRCDPISGHDNLYWYRRVMGKEIKFLLHFVKESKQDESGMPNNRFLAERTGGTYSTLKVQPAELEDSGVYFCASSQSAQAYNEQFFGPGTRLTVL.

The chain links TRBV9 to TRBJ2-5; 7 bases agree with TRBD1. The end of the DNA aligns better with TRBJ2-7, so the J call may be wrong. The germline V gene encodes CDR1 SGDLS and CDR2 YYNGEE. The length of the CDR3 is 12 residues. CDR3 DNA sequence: TGTGCCAGCAGCGGACAGGGCTTCGAGCAGTACTTC. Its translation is CASSGQGFEQYF.

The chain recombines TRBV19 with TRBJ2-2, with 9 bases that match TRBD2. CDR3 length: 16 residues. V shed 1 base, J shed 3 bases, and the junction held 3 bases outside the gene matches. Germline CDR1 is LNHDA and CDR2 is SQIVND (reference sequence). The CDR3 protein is CASSIGPSGDTGELFF. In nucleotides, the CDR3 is TGTGCCAGTAGTATAGGTCCTAGCGGGGACACCGGGGAGCTGTTTTTT.

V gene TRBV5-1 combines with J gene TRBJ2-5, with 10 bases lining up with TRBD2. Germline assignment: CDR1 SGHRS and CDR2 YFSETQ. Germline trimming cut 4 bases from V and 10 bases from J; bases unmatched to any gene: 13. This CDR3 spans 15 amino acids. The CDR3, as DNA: TGCGCCAGCAGCCCGGCGGTAGCGGGGGGCGGATTCCAGTACTTC. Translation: CASSPAVAGGGFQYF.

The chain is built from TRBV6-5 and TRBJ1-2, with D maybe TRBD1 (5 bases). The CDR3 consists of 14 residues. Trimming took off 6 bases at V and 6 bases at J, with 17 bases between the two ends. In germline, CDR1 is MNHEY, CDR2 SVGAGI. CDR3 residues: CASSLMGRPDGYTF. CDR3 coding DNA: TGTGCCAGCAGCTTAATGGGGCGGCCAGATGGCTACACCTTC.

The CDR3 reads CASSLGQDFSYEQYF. The CDR3 nucleotides are TGCGCCAGCAGCTTGGGACAGGACTTCTCCTACGAGCAGTACTTC. The chain employs TRBV5-1 and TRBJ2-7, with D perhaps TRBD1 (6 bases). V dropped 0 bases and J dropped 0 bases, with 10 bases sitting between them. Germline values: CDR1 SGHRS, CDR2 YFSETQ. This CDR3 has 15 amino acids.

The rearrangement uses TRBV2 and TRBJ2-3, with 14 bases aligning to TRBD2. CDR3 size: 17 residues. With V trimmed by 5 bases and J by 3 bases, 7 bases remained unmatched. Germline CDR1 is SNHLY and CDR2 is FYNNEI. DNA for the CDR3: TGTGCCAGCAGTCAAGGGACTAGCGGGAGAGGAACAGATACGCAGTATTTT. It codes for CASSQGTSGRGTDTQYF.

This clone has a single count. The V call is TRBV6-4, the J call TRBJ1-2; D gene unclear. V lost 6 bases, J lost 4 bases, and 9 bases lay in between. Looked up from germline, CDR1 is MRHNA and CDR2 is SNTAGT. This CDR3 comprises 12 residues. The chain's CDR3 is CASRDPLYGYTF. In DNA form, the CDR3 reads TGTGCCAGCAGGGACCCACTCTATGGCTACACCTTC.

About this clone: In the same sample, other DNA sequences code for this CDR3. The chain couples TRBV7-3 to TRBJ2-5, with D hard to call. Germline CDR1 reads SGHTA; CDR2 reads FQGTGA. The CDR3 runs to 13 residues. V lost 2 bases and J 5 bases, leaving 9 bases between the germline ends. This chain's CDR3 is CASSLSGEETQYF. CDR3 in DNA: TGTGCCAGCAGCTTATCAGGCGAGGAGACCCAGTACTTC.

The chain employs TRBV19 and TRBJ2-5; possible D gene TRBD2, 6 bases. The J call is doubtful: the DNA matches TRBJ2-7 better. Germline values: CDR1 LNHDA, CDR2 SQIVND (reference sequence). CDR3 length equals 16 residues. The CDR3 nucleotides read TGTGCCAGTAGTATTGACGTAATGGGGGGACCCTACGAGCAGTACTTC. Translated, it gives CASSIDVMGGPYEQYF.

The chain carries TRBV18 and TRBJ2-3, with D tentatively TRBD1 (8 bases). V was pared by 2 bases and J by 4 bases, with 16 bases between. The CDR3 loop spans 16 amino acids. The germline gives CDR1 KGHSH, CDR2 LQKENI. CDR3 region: CASSPAFTGGADTQYF. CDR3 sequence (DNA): TGTGCCAGCTCACCAGCCTTTACAGGGGGGGCAGATACGCAGTATTTT.

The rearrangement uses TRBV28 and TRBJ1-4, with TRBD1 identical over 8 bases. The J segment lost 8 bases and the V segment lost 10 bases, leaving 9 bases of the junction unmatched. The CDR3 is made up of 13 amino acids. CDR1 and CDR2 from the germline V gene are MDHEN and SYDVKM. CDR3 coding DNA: TGTGCCACCGGACAGGGACTGCGGGAAAAACTGTTTTTT. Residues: CATGQGLREKLFF.

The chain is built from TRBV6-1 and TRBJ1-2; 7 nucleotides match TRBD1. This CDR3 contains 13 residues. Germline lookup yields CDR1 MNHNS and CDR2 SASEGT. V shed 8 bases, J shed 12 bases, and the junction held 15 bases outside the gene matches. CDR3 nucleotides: TGTGCCAGCCAGAGCCACCGGGACAGCCCTCACACCTTC. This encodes CASQSHRDSPHTF.

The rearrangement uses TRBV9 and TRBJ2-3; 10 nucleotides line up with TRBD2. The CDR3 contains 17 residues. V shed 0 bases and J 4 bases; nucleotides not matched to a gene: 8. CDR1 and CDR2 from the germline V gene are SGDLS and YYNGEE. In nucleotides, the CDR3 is TGTGCCAGCAGCGTAGCTAGAGCGGGGGGGACCGCAGATACGCAGTATTTT. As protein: CASSVARAGGTADTQYF.

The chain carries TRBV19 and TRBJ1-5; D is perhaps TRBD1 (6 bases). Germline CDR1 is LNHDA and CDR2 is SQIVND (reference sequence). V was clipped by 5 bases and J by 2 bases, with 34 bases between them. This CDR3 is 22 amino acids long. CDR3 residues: CASSPARLQGGWRLYRNQPQHF. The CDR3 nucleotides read TGTGCCAGTAGTCCCGCTCGGTTACAGGGCGGATGGCGGCTATATCGCAATCAGCCCCAGCATTTT.

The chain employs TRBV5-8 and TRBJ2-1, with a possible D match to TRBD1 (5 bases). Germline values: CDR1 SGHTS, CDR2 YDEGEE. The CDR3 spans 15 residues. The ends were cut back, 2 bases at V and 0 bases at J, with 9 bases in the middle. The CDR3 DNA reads TGTGCCAGCAGCTTAGAGGACACCTCCTACAATGAGCAGTTCTTC. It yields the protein CASSLEDTSYNEQFF.

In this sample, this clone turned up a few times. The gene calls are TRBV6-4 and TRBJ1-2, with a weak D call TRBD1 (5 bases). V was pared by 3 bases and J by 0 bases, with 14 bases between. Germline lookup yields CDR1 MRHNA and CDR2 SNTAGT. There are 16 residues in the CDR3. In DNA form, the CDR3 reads TGTGCCAGCAGTGAGAAGGGAGGGGTTACTAACTATGGCTACACCTTC. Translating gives CASSEKGGVTNYGYTF.

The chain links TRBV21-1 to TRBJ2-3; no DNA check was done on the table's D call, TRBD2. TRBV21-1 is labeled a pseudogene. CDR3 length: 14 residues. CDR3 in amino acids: CASSTSGTKDTQYF. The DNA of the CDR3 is TGTGCCAGCAGCACTAGCGGGACTAAAGATACGCAGTATTTT.

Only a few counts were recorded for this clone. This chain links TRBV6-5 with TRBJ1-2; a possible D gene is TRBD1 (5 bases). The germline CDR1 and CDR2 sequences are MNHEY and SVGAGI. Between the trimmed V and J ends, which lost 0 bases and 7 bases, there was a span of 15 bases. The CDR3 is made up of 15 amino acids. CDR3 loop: CASSYSTAGKAGYTF. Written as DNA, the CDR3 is TGTGCCAGCAGTTACTCGACGGCAGGGAAAGCTGGCTACACCTTC.

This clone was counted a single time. The CDR3 spells CASTRGDNNSPLHF. CDR3 DNA sequence: TGCGCCAGTACACGGGGGGATAATAATTCACCCCTCCACTTT. The rearrangement joins TRBV5-1 to TRBJ1-6; tentative D call: TRBD1 (5 bases). Germline CDR1 SGHRS, CDR2 YFSETQ. V was pared by 8 bases and J by 5 bases, with 14 bases between. The CDR3 contains 14 residues.

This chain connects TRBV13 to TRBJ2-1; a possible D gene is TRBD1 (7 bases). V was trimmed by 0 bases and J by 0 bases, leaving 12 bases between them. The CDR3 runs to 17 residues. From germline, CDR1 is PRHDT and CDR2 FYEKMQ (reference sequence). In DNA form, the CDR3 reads TGTGCCAGCAGCTTAGGCCGGCAGGGGGGCTCCTACAATGAGCAGTTCTTC. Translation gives CASSLGRQGGSYNEQFF.

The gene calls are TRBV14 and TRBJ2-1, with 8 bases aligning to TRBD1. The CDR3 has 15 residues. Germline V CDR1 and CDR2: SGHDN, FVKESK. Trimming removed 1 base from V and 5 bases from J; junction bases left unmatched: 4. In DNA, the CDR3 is TGTGCCAGCAGCCAAGTGCAGGGGGCGGACAATGAGCAGTTCTTC. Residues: CASSQVQGADNEQFF.

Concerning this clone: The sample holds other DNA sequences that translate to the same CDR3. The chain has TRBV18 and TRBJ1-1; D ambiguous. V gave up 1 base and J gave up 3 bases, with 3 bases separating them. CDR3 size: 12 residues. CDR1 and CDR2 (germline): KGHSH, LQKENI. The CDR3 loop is CASSPRDTEAFF. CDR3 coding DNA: TGTGCCAGCTCACCACGAGACACTGAAGCTTTCTTT.

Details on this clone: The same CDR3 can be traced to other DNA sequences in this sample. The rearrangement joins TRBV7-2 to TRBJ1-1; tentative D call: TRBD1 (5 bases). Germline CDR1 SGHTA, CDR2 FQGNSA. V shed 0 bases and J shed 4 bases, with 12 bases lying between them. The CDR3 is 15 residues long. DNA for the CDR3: TGTGCCAGCAGCTTAGCGCTCGGGGGGGGCACTGAAGCTTTCTTT. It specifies CASSLALGGGTEAFF.